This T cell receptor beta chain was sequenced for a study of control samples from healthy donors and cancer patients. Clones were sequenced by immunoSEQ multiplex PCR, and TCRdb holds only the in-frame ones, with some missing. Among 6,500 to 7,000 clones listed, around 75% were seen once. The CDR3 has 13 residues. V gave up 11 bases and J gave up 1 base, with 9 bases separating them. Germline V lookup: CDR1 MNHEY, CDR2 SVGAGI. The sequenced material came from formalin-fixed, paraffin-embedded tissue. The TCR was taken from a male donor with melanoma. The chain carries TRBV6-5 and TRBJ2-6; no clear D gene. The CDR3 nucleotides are TGTGCCTCACAGACTTCTGGGGCCAACGTCCTGACTTTC. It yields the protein CASQTSGANVLTF.